These 22 T cell receptor beta chains originate from one sample sequenced in a study of neurological immune-mediated disorders. TCRdb used MiXCR to reprocess the 5' RACE reads, holding one entry per CDR3 protein. The data show tens of thousands of distinct CDR3 sequences, roughly an eighth seen once. The sample taken for sequencing was PBMCs. Receptors originate from a female donor in good health.

This clonotype was counted at least ten times. J is TRBJ2-1 and V is TRBV29-1; tentatively, D is TRBD2 (6 bases). CDR1 SQVTM and CDR2 ANQGSEA come from the germline V gene. Trimming took off 3 bases at V and 8 bases at J, with 8 bases between the two ends. This CDR3 spans 11 amino acids. CDR3 DNA sequence: TGCAGCGTTGAGACTAGGTATGAGCAGTTCTTC. It codes for CSVETRYEQFF.

The chain has TRBV14 and TRBJ2-7, with 7 bases fitting TRBD1. Trimming took 4 bases from V and 0 from J; bases not matched to a gene: 6. CDR3 size: 15 residues. Germline CDR1 SGHDN, CDR2 FVKESK. CDR3 sequence (DNA): TGTGCCAGCAGCCGACGGGACAGCCGCTCCTACGAGCAGTACTTC. This gives the protein CASSRRDSRSYEQYF. Based on the CDR3 plus reference TRBV14 and TRBJ2-7, the full variable domain is EAGVTQFPSHSVIEKGQTVTLRCDPISGHDNLYWYRRVMGKEIKFLLHFVKESKQDESGMPNNRFLAERTGGTYSTLKVQPAELEDSGVYFCASSRRDSRSYEQYFGPGTRLTVT.

Many counts were recorded for this clonotype. CDR3 region: CASSLGPLNTEAFF. CDR3 sequence (DNA): TGTGCCAGCAGCCTCGGACCTTTGAACACTGAAGCTTTCTTT. The chain joins TRBV7-2 to TRBJ1-1; no clear D. This CDR3 region has 14 residues. Germline loops: CDR1 SGHTA, CDR2 FQGNSA. V was clipped by 5 bases and J by 0 bases, with 10 bases between them.

Of note for this clonotype: A much larger clone differs from this one at a single base, so this may be a read error. V is TRBV20-1 and J is TRBJ2-5; 11 bases line up with TRBD2. Germline loops: CDR1 DFQATT, CDR2 SNEGSKA (reference sequence). The CDR3 runs 17 residues. V shed 6 bases and J 0 bases; nucleotides not matched to a gene: 12. CDR3 residues: CSAPILTSGKYQETQYF. Here the CDR3 DNA reads TGCAGTGCCCCGATCTTGACTAGCGGGAAGTACCAAGAGACCCAGTACTTC.

This clonotype was counted many times. The CDR3 sequence is CATSGGSYGYTF. The CDR3 DNA reads TGTGCCACCAGTGGAGGTTCCTATGGCTACACCTTC. This chain links TRBV24-1 with TRBJ1-2; D remains ambiguous. Germline CDR1 and CDR2: KGHDR and SFDVKD. The length of the CDR3 is 12 residues. V gave up 5 bases and J gave up 4 bases, with 7 bases separating them.

This clonotype has ten or more counts. The chain couples TRBV5-8 to TRBJ2-3, with 11 bases matching TRBD2. J gave up 2 bases and V 3 bases, and 8 bases lay outside the gene matches. This CDR3 is 17 amino acids long. Germline CDR1 reads SGHTS; CDR2 reads YDEGEE. CDR3 loop: CASSSGTTSGNTDTQYF. The CDR3, as DNA: TGTGCCAGCAGCTCGGGAACGACTAGCGGGAACACAGATACGCAGTATTTT.

This rearrangement joins TRBV6-2 or TRBV6-3 to TRBJ2-3; 7 nucleotides match TRBD2. CDR1 is MNHEY and CDR2 is SVGEGT in the germline V gene. J lost 5 bases, V lost 7 bases, and 9 bases had no gene match. The CDR3 length is 14 residues. CDR3 DNA sequence: TGTGCCAGCACCCGTGGGGGGGTGGAAGATACGCAGTATTTT. Protein product: CASTRGGVEDTQYF.

This clonotype was observed many times. The V call is TRBV6-6, the J call TRBJ1-1; 7 nucleotides agree with TRBD1. The CDR3 has 16 residues. Germline V gene data show CDR1 as MNHNY and CDR2 as SVGAGI (reference sequence). V was pared by 5 bases and J by 5 bases, with 14 bases of the junction left unmatched. CDR3 loop: CASSPVDRASLTEAFF. The DNA for the CDR3 is TGTGCCAGCAGTCCCGTCGACAGGGCCTCCTTGACTGAAGCTTTCTTT.

In this sample, this clonotype turned up many times. V and J are TRBV4-1 and TRBJ1-6; D might be TRBD1 (5 bases). The CDR3 has 15 residues. Germline V gene lookup returns CDR1 MGHRA and CDR2 YSYEKL. Trimming pared 0 bases from V and 8 bases from J, leaving 11 bases between. The CDR3 protein is CASSQDRGRDSPLHF. The CDR3 DNA reads as TGCGCCAGCAGCCAAGACCGGGGGAGGGATTCACCCCTCCACTTT.

This clonotype was found many times. This chain connects TRBV6-2 or TRBV6-3 to TRBJ2-1; the match to TRBD2 covers 10 bases. Germline values: CDR1 MNHEY, CDR2 SVGEGT. This CDR3 contains 20 residues. V lost 2 bases, J lost 0 bases, and 13 bases stayed unmatched. The CDR3 here is CASSYPWLAGAQSSYNEQFF. CDR3 nucleotides: TGTGCCAGCAGTTACCCCTGGCTAGCGGGGGCCCAAAGCTCCTACAATGAGCAGTTCTTC.

At least ten counts were recorded for this clonotype. The rearrangement uses TRBV5-1 and TRBJ2-3; 11 bases line up with TRBD1. Losses at the gene ends were 4 bases for V and 4 bases for J; bases not matched to a gene: 5. CDR1 and CDR2 from the germline V gene are SGHRS and YFSETQ. The CDR3 loop spans 15 amino acids. This CDR3 is CASSIGQGAADTQYF. The DNA of the CDR3 is TGCGCCAGCAGCATCGGACAGGGGGCCGCAGATACGCAGTATTTT. The variable domain in full, with the rest retrieved from reference TRBV5-1 and TRBJ2-3, is KAGVTQTPRYLIKTRGQQVTLSCSPISGHRSVSWYQQTPGQGLQFLFEYFSETQRNKGNFPGRFSGRQFSNSRSEMNVSTLELGDSALYLCASSIGQGAADTQYFGPGTRLTVL.

In the case of this clonotype: The junction departs from germline at one end; a sequencing error may be responsible. The rearrangement joins TRBV20-1 to TRBJ2-3; possibly TRBD1 for D (5 bases). CDR1 and CDR2 (germline): DFQATT, SNEGSKA (reference sequence). CDR3 length: 12 residues. The CDR3 DNA reads as TGCAGTGCTAAGCCAGGGCAGGATATGCAGTATTTT. Its translation is CSAKPGQDMQYF.

This clonotype was seen at least ten times. The chain carries TRBV5-6 and TRBJ1-1; D is uncertain. The CDR3 totals 17 residues. Per the germline V gene, CDR1 is SGHDT and CDR2 is YYEEEE. Trimming pared 1 base from V and 5 bases from J, leaving 21 bases between. In nucleotides, the CDR3 is TGTGCCAGCAGCTTGTTTAACGCGCGGGGAACGAGAACTGAAGCTTTCTTT. Protein sequence: CASSLFNARGTRTEAFF.

This clonotype has just a few counts. This chain uses TRBV6-1 with TRBJ2-3, with D unresolved. Trimming removed 3 bases from V and 0 bases from J, with 10 bases in between. CDR1 is MNHNS, CDR2 SASEGT, per germline. The CDR3 is 15 amino acids. The CDR3 loop is CASSEVETSTDTQYF. CDR3 nucleotide sequence: TGTGCCAGCAGTGAGGTGGAAACTAGCACAGATACGCAGTATTTT.

This clonotype was seen repeatedly, ten times or more. Written as DNA, the CDR3 is TGCGCCAGCAGCTCCGGCGGCTCTGGAAACACCATATATTTT. Protein: CASSSGGSGNTIYF. V is TRBV5-1 and J is TRBJ1-3; D call uncertain. CDR1 is SGHRS and CDR2 is YFSETQ in the germline V gene. V lost 3 bases to trimming and J lost 0 bases, with 7 bases between them. The CDR3 is 14 residues long.

This clonotype was seen repeatedly, ten times or more. The CDR3 spells CASSSSGGAKETQYF. For the CDR3, the DNA is TGTGCCAGCAGCTCGAGCGGGGGAGCTAAAGAGACCCAGTACTTC. The rearrangement links TRBV5-5 to TRBJ2-5; 8 nucleotides agree with TRBD2. V dropped 3 bases and J dropped 3; count of bases not matched to a gene: 7. The germline V gene encodes CDR1 SGHKS and CDR2 YYEKEE (reference sequence). This CDR3 region has 15 residues.

This clonotype was counted at least ten times. The V and J genes are TRBV5-1 and TRBJ1-4, with 8 bases matching TRBD1. The CDR3 is 15 amino acids. V shed 6 bases, J shed 5 bases, and the junction held 9 bases outside the gene matches. CDR1 is SGHRS, CDR2 YFSETQ, per germline. CDR3 loop: CASTNPGQENEKLFF. For the CDR3, the DNA is TGCGCCAGCACCAATCCGGGACAGGAGAATGAAAAACTGTTTTTT. Combining the CDR3 with reference TRBV5-1 and TRBJ1-4 gives the whole variable domain KAGVTQTPRYLIKTRGQQVTLSCSPISGHRSVSWYQQTPGQGLQFLFEYFSETQRNKGNFPGRFSGRQFSNSRSEMNVSTLELGDSALYLCASTNPGQENEKLFFGSGTQLSVL.

This clonotype was detected ten times or more. This chain uses TRBV7-3 with TRBJ2-2; TRBD2 matches 11 bases. The CDR3 totals 16 residues. The junction had 6 bases not matched to a gene; V was cut back by 8 bases and J by 1 base. Germline assignment: CDR1 SGHTA and CDR2 FQGTGA. The CDR3 DNA is TGTGCCAGCGCCCGCGGGACTAGCGGGAACACCGGGGAGCTGTTTTTT. Its protein is CASARGTSGNTGELFF.

This clonotype was counted at least ten times. The chain combines TRBV12-3 or TRBV12-4 with TRBJ1-4; D is unresolved. Trimming cost V 6 bases and J 0 bases, with 11 bases left between them. The CDR3 runs to 15 residues. CDR3 protein: CASSVNGATNEKLFF. The CDR3 DNA is TGTGCCAGCAGCGTCAACGGAGCAACTAATGAAAAACTGTTTTTT.

To note about this clonotype: Since a much larger clone is just one base distant, this may be a read error. The chain combines TRBV5-1 with TRBJ2-2; no clear D gene. CDR3 length equals 13 residues. Germline V CDR1 and CDR2: SGHRS, YFSETQ. CDR3 coding DNA: TGCGCCATCAGCTTGTTCCTCACCGGGGAGCTGTTTTTT. Amino acid sequence: CAISLFLTGELFF.

This clonotype showed up many times. The chain is built from TRBV6-5 and TRBJ1-3, with D possibly being TRBD1 (5 bases). CDR1 is MNHEY, CDR2 SVGAGI, per germline. The V gene lost 4 bases and the J gene lost 3 bases, with 16 bases spanning the gap. The CDR3 is 16 amino acids. CDR3 nucleotides: TGTGCCAGCAGTTTTAGACAGTACTCAGGTGGAAACACCATATATTTT. Protein: CASSFRQYSGGNTIYF.

This clonotype was detected many times. The V and J genes are TRBV12-3 or TRBV12-4 and TRBJ1-1; the match to TRBD1 covers 11 bases. The CDR3 has 18 residues. Germline trimming cut 5 bases from V and 6 bases from J; bases unmatched to any gene: 17. The CDR3 nucleotides read TGTGCCAGCAGTCTCAGGCGGATGTGGGGACAGGGGGGCGCTGAAGCTTTCTTT. Its translation: CASSLRRMWGQGGAEAFF.